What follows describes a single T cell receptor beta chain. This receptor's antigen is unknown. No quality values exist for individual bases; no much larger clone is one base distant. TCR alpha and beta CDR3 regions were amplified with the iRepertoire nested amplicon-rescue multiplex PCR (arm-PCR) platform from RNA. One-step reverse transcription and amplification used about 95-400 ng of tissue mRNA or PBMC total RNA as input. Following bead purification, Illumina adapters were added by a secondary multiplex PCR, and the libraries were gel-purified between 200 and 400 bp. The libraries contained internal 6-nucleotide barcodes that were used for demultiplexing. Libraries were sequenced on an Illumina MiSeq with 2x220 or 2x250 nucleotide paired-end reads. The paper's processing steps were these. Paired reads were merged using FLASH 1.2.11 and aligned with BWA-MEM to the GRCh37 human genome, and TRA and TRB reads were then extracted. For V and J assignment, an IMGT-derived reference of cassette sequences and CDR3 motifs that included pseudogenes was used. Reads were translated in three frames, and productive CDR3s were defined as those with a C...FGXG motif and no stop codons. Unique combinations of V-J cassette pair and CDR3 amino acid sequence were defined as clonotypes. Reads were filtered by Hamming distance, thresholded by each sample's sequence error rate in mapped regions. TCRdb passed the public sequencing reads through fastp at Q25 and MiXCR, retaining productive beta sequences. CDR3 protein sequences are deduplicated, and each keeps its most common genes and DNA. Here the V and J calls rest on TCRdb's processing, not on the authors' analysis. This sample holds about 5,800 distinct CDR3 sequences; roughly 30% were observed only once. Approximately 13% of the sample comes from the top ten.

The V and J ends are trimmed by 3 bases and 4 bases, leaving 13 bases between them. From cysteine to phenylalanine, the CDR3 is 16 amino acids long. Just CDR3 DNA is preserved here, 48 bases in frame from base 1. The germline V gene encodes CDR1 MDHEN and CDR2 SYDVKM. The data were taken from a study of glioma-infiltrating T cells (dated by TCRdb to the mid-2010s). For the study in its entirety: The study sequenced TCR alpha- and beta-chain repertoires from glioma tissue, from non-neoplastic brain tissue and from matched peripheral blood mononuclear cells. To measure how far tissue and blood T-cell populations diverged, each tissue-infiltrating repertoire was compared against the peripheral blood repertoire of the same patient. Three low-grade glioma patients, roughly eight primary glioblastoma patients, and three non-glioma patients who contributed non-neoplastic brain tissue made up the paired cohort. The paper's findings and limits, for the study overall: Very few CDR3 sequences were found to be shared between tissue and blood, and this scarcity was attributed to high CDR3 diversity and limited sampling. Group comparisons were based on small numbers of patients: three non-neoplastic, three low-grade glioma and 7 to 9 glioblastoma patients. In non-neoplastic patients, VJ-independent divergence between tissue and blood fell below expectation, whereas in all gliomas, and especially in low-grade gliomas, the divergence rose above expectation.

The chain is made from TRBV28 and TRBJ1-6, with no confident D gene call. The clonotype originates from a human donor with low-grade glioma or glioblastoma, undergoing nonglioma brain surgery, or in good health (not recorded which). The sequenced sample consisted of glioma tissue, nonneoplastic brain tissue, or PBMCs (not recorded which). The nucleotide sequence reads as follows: TGTGCCAGCAGTTTGGCACTAGCGGGGTATAATTCACCCCTCCACTTT. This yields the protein CASSLALAGYNSPLHF.